Below, one T cell receptor beta chain is given with its context. No cognate antigen has been identified for it. Base qualities are not at hand, and no much larger clone is one base apart. This record comes from a study of blood T cells in healthy people across ages (dated by TCRdb to the mid-2010s). About the investigation overall: In model experiments, roughly one uniquely barcoded TCR beta cDNA molecule per two T cells was captured by template switching. Using deep sequencing normalized with unique cDNA molecular identifiers, the study measured how TCR beta repertoire diversity changes with age. The donors were divided into four age groups: young (average approximately 17 years), middle-aged (approximately 41), aged (approximately 62) and long-lived (82). Donors of different ages were randomly distributed across sequencing lanes to avoid experimental bias. For two donors (one aged 18 to 30 and one aged 80 or older), the study analyzed two additional independent replicas of 1 million unique cDNA reads from the same blood draw.

The CDR3 holds 15 amino acids from the cysteine to the phenylalanine. The retained sequence is limited to the CDR3, 45 bases, with the frame set at the first base. V loses 3 bases of germline sequence and J loses 4 bases, and the interval between the two ends is 16 bases. Taken from the germline V gene (reference sequence), the CDR1 and CDR2 loops are DFQATT and SNEGSKA. Systemically healthy Caucasian individuals from Russia, 35 to 50 in total and aged roughly 6 to 100 years, were included as donors. Ten milliliters of peripheral blood were drawn from each donor into EDTA-treated Vacutainer tubes. Ficoll-Paque density-gradient centrifugation was used to isolate PBMCs, with at least 7 million obtained per sample. Total RNA was extracted from PBMCs with Trizol reagent, with at least 5.5 micrograms obtained per sample. For every donor, flow cytometry on a PBMC aliquot measured the percentage of naive CD45RAhigh/CD27high T cells.

Library construction relied on 5' RACE. Sequenced on an Illumina HiSeq 2500. The second PCR ran for roughly 7 to 12 cycles and used a J-beta primer mix along with a sample-barcoded 5' primer. A unique molecular identifier was introduced onto each TCR beta cDNA molecule by a template-switch 5' adaptor carrying 12 random nucleotides. At least 2.5 million CDR3-containing paired-end reads were obtained from each sample. First-strand cDNA was synthesized from all RNA with the Mint cDNA synthesis kit, primed by a TRBC-specific oligonucleotide. All cDNA was treated with uracil-DNA glycosylase and then went through a first 18-cycle PCR with the universal primers M1SS and BC2_uni_R. From the authors' description of their analysis: Normalization of each sample was performed by random selection of 1 million high-quality reads, each carrying a distinct molecular identifier. Reads with shared molecular identifiers were discarded instead of being binned into consensus sequences. MiTCR, run with a Q25 quality threshold and the strictest error-elimination algorithm, handled CDR3 identification, clonotype clustering and error correction. A nonparametric unseen species model using Euler transformation provided a lower-bound estimate of total TCR beta diversity. The raw public reads went through TCRdb reprocessing: fastp at Q25, MiXCR clone calling, in-frame beta chains kept. Rows matching on CDR3 protein sequence are summarized as one entry with the most common DNA and genes. The V and J calls follow TCRdb's processing rather than the paper's. The table for this sample lists fewer than 750,000 distinct CDR3 sequences; roughly 43% of them were counted only once. Around 25% of the sample is in the top ten clones.

Findings and caveats that apply to the study as a whole: The CMV infection status of donors was not known, potentially confounding age-related changes in expanded clonotypes. Estimates of total diversity from one million sequenced T cells were regarded as lower bounds and underestimates. As age increased, observed TCR beta diversity per million T cells dropped in a roughly linear way, and a significant reduction was already evident by age about 40. Compared with the aged group, the long-lived group had more naive CD4+ T cells, fewer expanded clones and increased TCR diversity, suggesting age selection. Observed TCR beta diversity correlated strongly with the percentage of naive T cells measured by flow cytometry. Because profiling used bulk unsorted PBMCs, naive and antigen-experienced compartments could not be compared conclusively.

The TCR comes from a man older than 75 in good health. The V and J genes are TRBV20-1 and TRBJ2-1; tentative D gene TRBD2, with 6 bases matching. The material sequenced was blood. The DNA is as follows: TGCAGTGCTAGTGGGGTTAGCGGAAAGTACAATGAGCAGTTCTTC. This codes for CSASGVSGKYNEQFF.